This TCR beta chain was profiled in a study of blood T cell repertoires in COVID-19. Overall study: PBMCs, B-cell-depleted T cells, or T cells were the source of the cDNA or gDNA that made up the material.

Trimming removed 6 bases at V and 4 bases at J, with 11 bases between. Germline V gene sequence: CDR1 LNHDA, CDR2 SQIVND (reference sequence). CDR3 length: 13 residues. The repertoire was sequenced with immunoSEQ multiplex PCR; TCRdb's copy has only in-frame clones and lacks some. Of 40,000 to 55,000 clones listed, around 80% are singletons. This chain uses TRBV19 with TRBJ2-3, with D possibly matching TRBD1 (6 bases). This receptor was identified in a middle-aged man with acute or convalescent COVID-19. Sequencing was carried out using peripheral blood. The CDR3 bases are TGTGCCAGTAGCCCACAGGGTCCAGATACGCAGTATTTT. Translated: CASSPQGPDTQYF.